The rows below give T cell receptor beta chains drawn from one sample of a study of OX40 agonist ivuxolimab in advanced cancers. Sequenced by immunoSEQ multiplex PCR; TCRdb stores in-frame clones only, minus some. The data contain about 36,000 clones, around three quarters of them singletons. The specimen comprised CD4+ or CD8+ T cells sorted from blood, sampled in a trial of the OX40 agonist ivuxolimab. The receptors shown here come from an adult with an advanced solid tumor such as melanoma, head and neck, liver or kidney cancer. Each CDR3 is given with its conserved first and last residue. D genes are given only for firm matches. Size is stated for part of the rows, as once, few or many counts, or as a class when the clone is expanded.

abundance	j_gene	d_gene	v_gene	CDR3aa	CDR3nt
.	TRBJ1-1	.	TRBV6-1	CASSIELGTEAFF	TGTGCCAGCAGCATAGAATTAGGCACTGAAGCTTTCTTT
.	TRBJ1-1	.	TRBV9	CASSVGPGDSGGTEAFF	TGTGCCAGCAGCGTAGGCCCGGGAGATAGCGGAGGCACTGAAGCTTTCTTT
.	TRBJ2-7	TRBD1	TRBV6-5	CASSSRTGLPVF	TGTGCCAGCAGTTCCCGGACAGGGCTTCCTGTCTTC
few	TRBJ1-4	.	TRBV15	CATSRGGTNEKLFF	TGTGCCACCAGCCGAGGGGGGACTAATGAAAAACTGTTTTTT
.	TRBJ1-5	.	TRBV19	CASSPRTGRVSNQPQHF	TGTGCCAGTAGTCCCCGGACGGGCCGCGTTAGCAATCAGCCCCAGCATTTT
few	TRBJ1-5	.	TRBV11-2	CASSFRQNQPQHF	TGTGCCAGCAGCTTTCGACAGAACCAGCCCCAGCATTTT
few	TRBJ1-1	TRBD1	TRBV6-4	CASSATGGRTEAFF	TGTGCCAGCAGTGCCACAGGGGGCAGAACTGAAGCTTTCTTT
.	TRBJ1-6	TRBD1	TRBV27	CASSSRTGNGSPLHF	TGTGCCAGCAGTTCTCGGACAGGGAATGGTTCACCCCTCCACTTT
.	TRBJ2-2	TRBD1	TRBV9	CASSHRGGTTGELFF	TGTGCCAGCAGCCACAGGGGTGGGACCACCGGGGAGCTGTTTTTT
.	TRBJ1-1	.	TRBV11-2	CASSLGGRTEAFF	TGTGCCAGCAGCTTGGGGGGGAGGACTGAAGCTTTCTTT
.	TRBJ2-1	TRBD2	TRBV30	CAWRAGGPQFF	TGTGCCTGGAGGGCGGGGGGGCCCCAGTTCTTC
.	TRBJ1-1	.	TRBV5-1	CASSLWGADTEAFF	TGCGCCAGCAGCTTGTGGGGGGCTGACACTGAAGCTTTCTTT
.	TRBJ1-1	.	TRBV5-4	CASSLAPFNMNTEAFF	TGTGCCAGCAGCTTGGCACCTTTCAACATGAACACTGAAGCTTTCTTT
few	TRBJ1-2	.	TRBV2	CAKSGTAYGYTF	TGTGCCAAGTCCGGGACGGCCTATGGCTACACCTTC
.	TRBJ2-2	.	TRBV4-2	CASSQEGGDTGELFF	TGTGCCAGCAGCCAGGAGGGGGGGGACACCGGGGAGCTGTTTTTT
.	TRBJ1-2	.	TRBV7-9	CASSLRQDRGYTF	TGTGCCAGCAGCCTAAGACAAGATAGAGGCTACACCTTC
.	TRBJ2-7	.	TRBV7-8	CASSLQGGSDTYEQYF	TGTGCCAGCAGCCTTCAGGGGGGGTCAGATACCTACGAGCAGTACTTC
.	TRBJ1-3	.	TRBV4-1	CASSQAGTSGNTIYF	TGCGCCAGCAGCCAAGCCGGGACCTCTGGAAACACCATATATTTT
.	TRBJ1-1	TRBD1	TRBV7-9	CASSLSAGQGEAFF	TGTGCCAGCAGCTTAAGTGCGGGACAGGGTGAAGCTTTCTTT
.	TRBJ1-5	.	TRBV28	CASRETVQPQHF	TGTGCCAGCAGAGAAACAGTACAGCCCCAGCATTTT
.	TRBJ1-1	.	TRBV7-9	CASSLVEGEAFF	TGTGCCAGCAGCTTAGTTGAGGGTGAAGCTTTCTTT
.	TRBJ2-5	TRBD2	TRBV25-1	CASNITSGGASAPWTQYF	TGTGCCAGCAATATTACCAGCGGGGGGGCTTCCGCCCCGTGGACCCAGTACTTC
many	TRBJ2-3	.	TRBV10-2	CASGKRTVTDTQYF	TGCGCCAGCGGGAAGAGGACAGTCACAGATACGCAGTATTTT
.	TRBJ2-3	.	TRBV10-2	CASRIGRATQYF	TGCGCCAGCCGGATCGGCCGAGCCACGCAGTATTTT
few	TRBJ2-2	TRBD2	TRBV7-6	CASSALAGTGELFF	TGTGCCAGCAGCGCACTAGCGGGGACCGGGGAGCTGTTTTTT